A single sample is the source of the 15 T cell receptor beta chains below, sequenced in a study of breast tumors, draining lymph nodes, adjacent tissues (dated by TCRdb to about 2016). The axillary draining lymph nodes of breast cancer patients were the source of the lymph node samples. Receptor amplification or capture employed multiplex PCR. These reads were obtained on an Illumina HiSeq 2000. In TCRdb, the public reads were trimmed at Q25 with fastp and aligned with MiXCR, with productive beta chains retained. Entries are consolidated by CDR3 protein sequence, retaining the most common genes and DNA. Present in this sample are 150,000 to 250,000 distinct CDR3 sequences, roughly 31% of which were seen just once. The ten largest clonotypes hold about 4.5% of the sample. Sequencing used axillary lymph node tissue. The receptors shown here come from a female donor with breast cancer. Some clones in this sample may be carry-over from other donors' samples.

This clonotype was picked up many times. This chain uses TRBV5-6 with TRBJ1-6; 11 positions agree with TRBD1. The J segment lost 7 bases and the V segment lost 0 bases, leaving 3 bases of the junction unmatched. CDR3 length: 16 amino acids. From germline, CDR1 is SGHDT and CDR2 YYEEEE. In nucleotides, the CDR3 is TGTGCCAGCAGCTTGGGGACAGGGGGCCAGAATTCACCCCTCCACTTT. Amino acids: CASSLGTGGQNSPLHF.

Comment on this clonotype: A single base separates this from a much larger clone, so it may be a read error. This rearrangement joins TRBV30 to TRBJ1-2; no clear D gene. The CDR3 has 12 residues. CDR1 and CDR2 from the germline V gene are GTSNPN and SVGIG (reference sequence). CDR3 nucleotides: TGTGCCTGGAGTGCAGTTAACTATAGCTACACCTTC. Its protein is CAWSAVNYSYTF.

In this sample, this clonotype turned up many times. The J gene is TRBJ2-1, the V gene TRBV19; 10 bases align to TRBD2. The germline CDR1 and CDR2 sequences are LNHDA and SQIVND (reference sequence). The CDR3 is made up of 16 amino acids. Trimming took 7 bases from V and 1 from J; bases not matched to a gene: 7. CDR3 in DNA: TGTGCCAGTACCCCGCGGACTAGCGGTTCCTACAATGAGCAGTTCTTC. Translating it yields CASTPRTSGSYNEQFF.

This clonotype has at least ten counts. This chain links TRBV6-1 with TRBJ2-3; D possibly corresponds to TRBD1 (5 bases). Per the germline V gene, CDR1 is MNHNS and CDR2 is SASEGT. V was cut by 6 bases and J by 4 bases, with 20 bases left in between. This CDR3 has 16 amino acids. The CDR3 loop is CASRSQAGSVADTQYF. The CDR3 nucleotides are TGTGCCAGCAGATCCCAGGCAGGGTCTGTTGCAGATACGCAGTATTTT.

In its sample, this clonotype was seen a few times. This may be a read error: a much more frequent sequence differs by one nucleotide. This chain connects TRBV20-1 to TRBJ2-7, with 8 bases fitting TRBD2. With V trimmed by 6 bases and J by 5 bases, 15 bases remained unmatched. CDR3 length equals 15 residues. CDR1 DFQATT and CDR2 SNEGSKA come from the germline V gene (reference sequence). The CDR3 DNA sequence: TGCAGTGCCCCATCTGGGGCTAGCGGGTCCCACGAGCAGTACTTC. Translating it yields CSAPSGASGSHEQYF.

On this clonotype: Given a much more abundant clone one base away, this may be a read error. It is likely a read error, because the conserved phenylalanine at the end of the CDR3 is missing. The CDR3 reads CASSRPGLATGNEQFS. The CDR3, as DNA: TGTGCCAGTAGCCGCCCGGGACTAGCAACTGGCAATGAGCAGTTCTCC. The rearrangement joins TRBV19 to TRBJ2-1; 9 bases fit TRBD2. The germline V gene has CDR1 LNHDA and CDR2 SQIVND (reference sequence). Germline trimming cut 6 bases from V and 6 bases from J; bases unmatched to any gene: 12. The CDR3 runs 16 residues.

The V gene is TRBV24-1, the J gene TRBJ1-2; D is possibly TRBD1 (6 bases). The germline V and J ends were trimmed by 11 bases and 7 bases, with 31 bases remaining between them. Germline V gene lookup returns CDR1 KGHDR and CDR2 SFDVKD. CDR3 size: 17 residues. The CDR3: CAIGQFPSTGPRTGYTF. CDR3 nucleotide sequence: TGTGCCATCGGACAGTTCCCCTCTACAGGACCACGGACTGGCTACACCTTC.

This clonotype was seen ten or more times. The chain couples TRBV12-3 or TRBV12-4 to TRBJ1-2; D is unclear. The CDR3 covers 16 residues. Trimming removed 0 bases from V and 8 bases from J, with 19 bases in between. CDR3: CASSLAHTAGLGGYTF. The CDR3 nucleotides are TGTGCCAGCAGTTTAGCGCATACGGCGGGCCTCGGGGGCTACACCTTC.

To note about this clonotype: Sequence at one end of the junction differs from germline and may be a read error. The chain joins TRBV3-1 to TRBJ1-3, with D unclear. Germline loops: CDR1 LGHDT, CDR2 YNNKEL (reference sequence). The CDR3 runs 14 residues. The CDR3 DNA sequence: TGTGCCGGCAGCCTAGCGGGGACTGGAAACACCATATATTTT. It translates to CAGSLAGTGNTIYF.

This chain joins TRBV7-4 and TRBJ2-3; weak D call: TRBD2 (5 bases). The CDR3 extends over 16 amino acids. V lost 2 bases to trimming and J lost 0 bases, with 12 bases between them. From germline, CDR1 is SGHVT and CDR2 SQSDAQ. CDR3 residues: CASSLRVEDSTDTQYF. As DNA, the CDR3 is TGTGCCAGCAGCTTAAGGGTGGAGGATAGCACAGATACGCAGTATTTT.

This clonotype was observed once. The chain uses TRBV12-3 or TRBV12-4 and TRBJ2-5, with D perhaps TRBD2 (7 bases). The V and J ends lost 7 bases and 9 bases respectively, with 15 bases between them. The CDR3 is 12 residues long. For the CDR3, the DNA is TGTGCCAGCACCATTAGGGAGGGGGCCCAGTACTTC. It is translated as CASTIREGAQYF.

This clonotype has at least ten counts. The gene calls are TRBV3-1 and TRBJ1-6; D is unresolved. Germline loops: CDR1 LGHDT, CDR2 YNNKEL (reference sequence). The ends were cut back, 0 bases at V and 13 bases at J, with 4 bases in the middle. This CDR3 region has 11 residues. CDR3 nucleotides: TGTGCCAGCAGCCAAGAGGGGCCCCTCCACTTT. It yields the protein CASSQEGPLHF.

In the case of this clonotype: A much larger clone differs from this one at a single base, so this may be a read error. The chain uses TRBV5-1 and TRBJ2-3; D may match TRBD1 or TRBD2 (6 bases each). The CDR3 extends over 19 amino acids. The germline CDR1 and CDR2 sequences are SGHRS and YFSETQ. CDR3 residues: CASSGGTFFTGAITGTQYF. As DNA, the CDR3 is TGCGCCAGCAGCGGGGGGACTTTCTTTACGGGGGCCATCACAGGTACGCAGTATTTT.

Ten or more counts support this clonotype. This chain links TRBV2 with TRBJ2-1; D is possibly TRBD1 (5 bases). The CDR3 runs 13 residues. V was cut by 6 bases and J by 4 bases, with 10 bases left in between. Germline CDR1 SNHLY, CDR2 FYNNEI. The CDR3 loop is CASSPQAYNEQFF. The CDR3 DNA sequence: TGTGCCAGCAGCCCACAGGCTTACAATGAGCAGTTCTTC.

This clonotype was recorded at least ten times. The chain has TRBV5-4 and TRBJ2-7; D is uncertain. Trimming took off 3 bases at V and 5 bases at J, with 9 bases between the two ends. Germline loops: CDR1 SGHNT, CDR2 YYREEE (reference sequence). This CDR3 is built from 12 residues. The CDR3 spells CASSSTSDEQYF. The DNA for the CDR3 is TGTGCCAGCAGCTCAACCTCGGACGAGCAGTACTTC.